A selection of T cell receptor beta chains follows, all from one sample in a study of T cell clusters in autoimmune cytopenias. TCRdb re-called the multiplex PCR reads; every CDR3 protein appears as one record, without DNA. This sample's table has some 2,000 distinct CDR3 sequences. Sequenced: peripheral blood. The receptor source for this set is a human donor with an autoimmune cytopenia or autoimmune hepatitis (not recorded which). The CDR3 runs from the conserved cysteine through the conserved F or W. Clone size is shown for a subset of rows, as once, few, many or a class of expanded clone.

clone size	V gene	J gene	CDR3 protein
.	TRBV20-1	TRBJ2-3	CSAGTSVDTQYF
medium-sized	TRBV6-5	TRBJ2-2	CASSLGLAAHTGELFF
medium-sized	TRBV6-2/TRBV6-3	TRBJ2-5	CASSYGRAETQYF
medium-sized	TRBV12-3/TRBV12-4	TRBJ2-3	CASSLGDRPTDTQYF
large	TRBV19	TRBJ1-5	CASSHGTSQPQHF
medium-sized	TRBV19	TRBJ2-1	CASTSGRAGTPFF
medium-sized	TRBV27	TRBJ2-1	CASSAHNEQFF
medium-sized	TRBV7-9	TRBJ1-4	CASSTPRTEKLFF
medium-sized	TRBV12-3/TRBV12-4	TRBJ2-4	CASSLVGGIQYF
large	TRBV29-1	TRBJ2-1	CSVTSRQGAGDEQFF
.	TRBV5-6	TRBJ2-3	CASSLAGDVSDTQYF
.	TRBV20-1	TRBJ2-5	CSAKAGQGYETQYF
medium-sized	TRBV19	TRBJ2-6	CASSAGTGSGANVLTF
medium-sized	TRBV18	TRBJ2-5	CASSLGLIQYF
.	TRBV29-1	TRBJ2-5	CSVEGLAGVRTETQYF
medium-sized	TRBV6-1	TRBJ2-1	CASSEAFNEQFF
.	TRBV5-1	TRBJ2-2	CASSLGQTAGELFF
medium-sized	TRBV12-3/TRBV12-4	TRBJ2-7	CASSSNRVPYEQYF
medium-sized	TRBV6-2/TRBV6-3	TRBJ2-3	CASSSGLTQVDTQYF
medium-sized	TRBV24-1	TRBJ2-3	CATSDFGAADTQYF
medium-sized	TRBV19	TRBJ1-6	CASGGQGFFRNSPLHF
.	TRBV20-1	TRBJ1-2	CSAARQVGGNGYTF
large	TRBV11-1	TRBJ2-1	CASSFAGATYNEQFF
medium-sized	TRBV6-5	TRBJ1-6	CASSRGSVFPTTNSPLHF
medium-sized	TRBV27	TRBJ2-5	CASRGRGIQETQYF
medium-sized	TRBV6-5	TRBJ2-1	CASSRYSGRADEQFF
.	TRBV5-6	TRBJ2-7	CASSRPRDRAAYEQYF
.	TRBV19	TRBJ2-3	CASSIPGVGTGLDTQYF
medium-sized	TRBV5-4	TRBJ1-5	CASSRDGGINQPQHF
.	TRBV18	TRBJ1-4	CASSPRSGGQGLEKLFF
medium-sized	TRBV10-3	TRBJ2-2	CAISQGARPGELFF
medium-sized	TRBV4-3	TRBJ2-3	CASSQDLAEGRTDTQYF
.	TRBV11-2	TRBJ2-5	CASRDGAGGLDETQYF
medium-sized	TRBV27	TRBJ2-6	CASGDSLSGANVLTF
medium-sized	TRBV11-2	TRBJ2-3	CASSLAPLAGARTDTQYF
medium-sized	TRBV6-2/TRBV6-3	TRBJ1-1	CASSYEGRGNTEAFF
medium-sized	TRBV19	TRBJ2-1	CASSIGDRVGEQFF
.	TRBV5-1	TRBJ1-1	CASSFGQKNTEAFF
medium-sized	TRBV27	TRBJ2-1	CASSSKASGKVEQFF
medium-sized	TRBV6-2/TRBV6-3	TRBJ2-1	CASSPIGTGSSYNEQFF
.	TRBV29-1	TRBJ2-6	CSVAWFGANVLTF
.	TRBV6-5	TRBJ2-2	CASSYSPGLAAHTGELFF
medium-sized	TRBV6-1	TRBJ2-5	CASSVRGLARQETQYF
medium-sized	TRBV6-1	TRBJ2-7	CASTNPSPGLAGFPTDEQYF
medium-sized	TRBV5-5	TRBJ1-5	CASSLEGPGTYSNQPQHF
.	TRBV28	TRBJ2-7	CASVNGQGSVDEQYF
medium-sized	TRBV27	TRBJ2-5	CASSLSTSAAGETQYF
medium-sized	TRBV12-3/TRBV12-4	TRBJ2-1	CASPPSRGPYNEQFF
medium-sized	TRBV11-2	TRBJ1-2	CASSPRRGGYTF
.	TRBV28	TRBJ1-2	CATGDRVYGYTF
.	TRBV28	TRBJ2-5	CASSFQEGGWETQYF
medium-sized	TRBV7-6	TRBJ1-5	CASSAYRGSISNQPQHF
.	TRBV14	TRBJ2-5	CASSQATNLRETQYF